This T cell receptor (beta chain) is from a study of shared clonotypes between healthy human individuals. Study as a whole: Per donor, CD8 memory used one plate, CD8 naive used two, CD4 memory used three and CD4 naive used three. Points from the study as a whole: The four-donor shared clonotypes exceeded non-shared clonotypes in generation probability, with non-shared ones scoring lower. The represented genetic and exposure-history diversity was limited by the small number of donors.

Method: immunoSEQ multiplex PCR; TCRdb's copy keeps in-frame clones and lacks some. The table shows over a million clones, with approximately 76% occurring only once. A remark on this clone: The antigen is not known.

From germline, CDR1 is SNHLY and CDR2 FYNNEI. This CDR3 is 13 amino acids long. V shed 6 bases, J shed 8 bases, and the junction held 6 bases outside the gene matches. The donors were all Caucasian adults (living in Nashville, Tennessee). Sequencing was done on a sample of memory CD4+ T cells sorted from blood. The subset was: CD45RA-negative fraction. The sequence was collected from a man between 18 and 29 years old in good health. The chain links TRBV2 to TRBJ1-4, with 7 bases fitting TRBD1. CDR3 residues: CASRGGAVEKLFF. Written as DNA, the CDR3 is TGTGCCAGCAGAGGGGGCGCGGTCGAAAAACTGTTTTTT.